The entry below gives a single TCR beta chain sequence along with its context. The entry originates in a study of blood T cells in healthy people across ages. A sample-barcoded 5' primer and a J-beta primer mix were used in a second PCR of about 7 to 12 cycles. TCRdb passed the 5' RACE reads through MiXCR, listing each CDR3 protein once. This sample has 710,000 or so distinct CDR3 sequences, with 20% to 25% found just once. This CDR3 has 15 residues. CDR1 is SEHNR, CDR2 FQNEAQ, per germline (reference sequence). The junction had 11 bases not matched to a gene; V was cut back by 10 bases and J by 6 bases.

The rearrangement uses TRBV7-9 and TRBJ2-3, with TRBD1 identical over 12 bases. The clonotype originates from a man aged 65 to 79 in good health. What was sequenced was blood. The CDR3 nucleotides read TGTGCCACCCTTTCCCGGGACAGGGGGCCTGATACGCAGTATTTT. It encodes CATLSRDRGPDTQYF.